The 15 T cell receptor beta chains below come from one sample, sequenced in a study of T cells after yellow fever vaccination. Via MiXCR, TCRdb re-called the 5' RACE reads, giving one row per CDR3 protein. The sample lists about 45,000 distinct CDR3 sequences, about 6.8% occurring once. The sample was CD8+ T cells not binding an NS4B(214-222) dextramer, sorted from PBMCs, taken 45 days after the yellow fever booster vaccination. The receptors stem from a man aged 30 to 45 who received the YFV17D yellow fever vaccine.

Ten or more counts support this clonotype. V gene TRBV7-9 combines with J gene TRBJ2-7, with 7 bases identical to TRBD1. J lost 6 bases, V lost 5 bases, and 4 bases had no gene match. Germline CDR1 SEHNR, CDR2 FQNEAQ (reference sequence). The CDR3 totals 12 residues. CDR3 residues: CASSNRGTEQYF. As DNA, the CDR3 is TGTGCCAGCAGCAACAGGGGTACCGAGCAGTACTTC. Using reference TRBV7-9 and TRBJ2-7 for the parts outside the CDR3, the full variable domain is DTGVSQNPRHKITKRGQNVTFRCDPISEHNRLYWYRQTLGQGPEFLTYFQNEAQLEKSRLLSDRFSAERPKGSFSTLEIQRTEQGDSAMYLCASSNRGTEQYFGPGTRLTVT.

This clonotype was seen at least ten times. This sequence joins TRBV19 and TRBJ2-1; no definite D call. CDR3 length equals 15 residues. Trimming left V 3 bases short and J 1 base short, with 10 bases between. The germline gives CDR1 LNHDA, CDR2 SQIVND (reference sequence). The CDR3 bases are TGTGCCAGTAGTATCGCGAGACGGTCCTACAATGAGCAGTTCTTC. Translated: CASSIARRSYNEQFF. Combining the CDR3 with reference TRBV19 and TRBJ2-1 gives the whole variable domain DGGITQSPKYLFRKEGQNVTLSCEQNLNHDAMYWYRQDPGQGLRLIYYSQIVNDFQKGDIAEGYSVSREKKESFPLTVTSAQKNPTAFYLCASSIARRSYNEQFFGPGTRLTVL.

This clonotype showed up just a few times. The gene calls are TRBV7-2 and TRBJ2-1; TRBD2 aligns across 12 bases. The CDR3 covers 14 residues. V gave up 4 bases and J gave up 9 bases; unmatched junction bases: 4. Germline CDR1 SGHTA, CDR2 FQGNSA. The CDR3 loop is CASSSTSGRIEQFF. CDR3 coding DNA: TGTGCCAGCAGCTCGACTAGCGGGAGAATTGAGCAGTTCTTC.

This clonotype was seen at least ten times. J is TRBJ2-7 and V is TRBV4-3; a possible D gene is TRBD2 (6 bases). The CDR3 loop spans 17 amino acids. CDR1 is LGHNA and CDR2 is YSLEER in the germline V gene. Trimming removed 0 bases from V and 2 bases from J, with 17 bases in between. CDR3 in amino acids: CASSQDWGPGSAYEQYF. The CDR3 DNA reads TGCGCCAGCAGCCAAGATTGGGGTCCCGGGAGTGCCTACGAGCAGTACTTC.

This clonotype was observed many times. V gene TRBV10-3 combines with J gene TRBJ2-3; weak D call: TRBD2 (6 bases). This CDR3 is 17 amino acids long. CDR1 and CDR2 from the germline V gene are ENHRY and SYGVKD. V lost 0 bases to trimming and J lost 3 bases, with 16 bases between them. CDR3 region: CAISESTARRGTDTQYF. In nucleotides, the CDR3 is TGTGCCATCAGTGAGTCGACGGCCCGACGGGGGACAGATACGCAGTATTTT.

This chain connects TRBV21-1 to TRBJ2-7; the table's D call, TRBD1, has no DNA check behind it. TRBV21-1 is deemed a pseudogene. The length of the CDR3 is 18 residues. The CDR3 nucleotides are TGTGCCAGCAGCAAACCTTTTCTTTGCCCGGGAGTGAACTACAAGCAGTGCTTC. Its protein product is CASSKPFLCPGVNYKQCF.

Ten or more counts support this clonotype. The chain has TRBV30 and TRBJ2-7; no firm D call. The CDR3 is made up of 14 amino acids. Looked up from germline, CDR1 is GTSNPN and CDR2 is SVGIG (reference sequence). Trimming removed 1 base from V and 6 bases from J, with 16 bases in between. CDR3 nucleotides: TGTGCCTGGAGTGGATGGCCAGCCGGCGTCGAGCAGTACTTC. Encoded protein: CAWSGWPAGVEQYF. Supplemented by reference TRBV30 and TRBJ2-7, the full variable domain reads SQTIHQWPATLVQPVGSPLSLECTVEGTSNPNLYWYRQAAGRGLQLLFYSVGIGQISSEVPQNLSASRPQDRQFILSSKKLLLSDSGFYLCAWSGWPAGVEQYFGPGTRLTVT.

Comment on this clonotype: A much larger clone lies a single base off, so this may be a read error. V and J are TRBV6-2 or TRBV6-3 and TRBJ2-2, with D hard to call. The CDR3 consists of 13 residues. V was trimmed by 8 bases and J by 4 bases, leaving 11 bases between them. Germline V CDR1 and CDR2: MNHEY, SVGEGT. In DNA, the CDR3 is TGTGCCAGCGGCCCCGAAGCCACCGGGGAGCTGTTTTTT. Protein sequence: CASGPEATGELFF.

This clonotype occurred many times. J is TRBJ2-7 and V is TRBV5-1, with 10 bases identical to TRBD2. J gave up 6 bases and V 6 bases, and 12 bases lay outside the gene matches. This CDR3 spans 15 amino acids. Germline lookup yields CDR1 SGHRS and CDR2 YFSETQ. Here the CDR3 DNA reads TGCGCCAGCACCCGGGCGATAGCGGGAGGTGGCGAGCAGTACTTC. Protein sequence: CASTRAIAGGGEQYF.

This clonotype was observed at least ten times. V is TRBV5-1 and J is TRBJ2-1; TRBD2 aligns across 7 bases. The germline gives CDR1 SGHRS, CDR2 YFSETQ. J lost 6 bases, V lost 0 bases, and 3 bases had no gene match. The CDR3 is 14 amino acids. Written as DNA, the CDR3 is TGCGCCAGCAGCTTGGGTAGCGGGCCCAATGAGCAGTTCTTC. It translates to CASSLGSGPNEQFF.

This clonotype has a count of ten or more. The rearrangement uses TRBV20-1 and TRBJ2-5; D might be TRBD1 or TRBD2, each matching 5 bases. The germline V and J ends were trimmed by 1 base and 6 bases, with 15 bases remaining between them. Germline V lookup: CDR1 DFQATT, CDR2 SNEGSKA (reference sequence). The CDR3 runs 14 residues. The CDR3 reads CSARASPTGQTQYF. As DNA, the CDR3 is TGCAGTGCTAGAGCCTCGCCAACGGGGCAGACCCAGTACTTC.

Ten or more counts support this clonotype. The chain is built from TRBV27 and TRBJ2-7; D possibly corresponds to TRBD2 (6 bases). Germline-derived CDR1 and CDR2 are MNHEY and SMNVEV (reference sequence). The CDR3 is 15 residues long. Trimming cost V 4 bases and J 4 bases, with 17 bases left between them. Here the CDR3 DNA reads TGTGCCAGCAGTTCCCCCCGGGAGTCCAAATACGAGCAGTACTTC. This gives the protein CASSSPRESKYEQYF.

In its sample, this clonotype was seen a few times. The rearrangement uses TRBV12-3 or TRBV12-4 and TRBJ2-7, with 7 nucleotides matching TRBD2. The CDR3 sequence is 13 residues long. Losses at the gene ends were 8 bases for V and 2 bases for J; bases not matched to a gene: 6. CDR3: CASGRSGTYEQYF. In DNA form, the CDR3 reads TGTGCCAGCGGGAGAAGCGGGACCTACGAGCAGTACTTC.

This clonotype was seen at least ten times. This chain uses TRBV20-1 with TRBJ2-1; 10 bases are a match to TRBD2. The ends lost 1 base at V and 6 bases at J; junction bases unmatched: 3. CDR3 length: 14 residues. CDR1 and CDR2 (germline): DFQATT, SNEGSKA (reference sequence). CDR3 coding DNA: TGCAGTGCTAGAGGCAGCGGGGGGGGCAATGAGCAGTTCTTC. The encoded protein is CSARGSGGGNEQFF.

This clonotype came up many times. The V gene is TRBV5-1, the J gene TRBJ2-7; 12 nucleotides match TRBD2. The CDR3 has 15 residues. Germline CDR1 SGHRS, CDR2 YFSETQ. V was pared by 6 bases and J by 4 bases, with 8 bases of the junction left unmatched. For the CDR3, the DNA is TGCGCCAGCAAACTAGCGGGAGGTCGGTTATACGAGCAGTACTTC. Translated, it gives CASKLAGGRLYEQYF. The entire variable domain, with the rest obtained from reference TRBV5-1 and TRBJ2-7, is as follows: KAGVTQTPRYLIKTRGQQVTLSCSPISGHRSVSWYQQTPGQGLQFLFEYFSETQRNKGNFPGRFSGRQFSNSRSEMNVSTLELGDSALYLCASKLAGGRLYEQYFGPGTRLTVT.